This passage covers 18 T cell receptor beta chains from one sample sequenced in a study of spatial heterogeneity in lung cancer. The time point was: sample taken at primary tumor resection. Whole RNA from tumor, nontumor lung or frozen PBMC was sequenced unsorted. TCRdb reanalysed the 5' RACE reads using MiXCR and keeps one entry per CDR3 protein. The repertoire holds more than 9,000 distinct CDR3 sequences, with approximately 6.2% as singletons. This specimen was normal lung tissue next to the tumor, taken at surgery. All receptors derive from a male donor with early-stage non-small cell lung cancer.

This clonotype came up many times. The library was built for alpha chains, so this beta chain is an off-target read and its size means little. The rearrangement joins TRBV4-1 to TRBJ2-1; D not certain. Germline CDR1 and CDR2: MGHRA and YSYEKL. V dropped 0 bases and J dropped 6 bases, with 12 bases sitting between them. The CDR3 consists of 15 residues. The CDR3 sequence: CASSQETGGINEQFF. The CDR3 DNA reads TGCGCCAGCAGCCAAGAAACTGGCGGAATCAATGAGCAGTTCTTC.

Note on this clonotype: Being off target in a library aimed at alpha chains, this beta chain has a size of little meaning. CDR3 sequence (DNA): TGTGCCAGCAGCTTAGAGGGAATCTCCTACGAGCAGTACTTC. Encoded protein: CASSLEGISYEQYF. The gene calls are TRBV7-9 and TRBJ2-7; D remains unclear. Germline V gene data show CDR1 as SEHNR and CDR2 as FQNEAQ (reference sequence). V was shortened by 1 base and J by 0 bases, with 7 bases between the two germline ends. This CDR3 is 14 amino acids long.

This clonotype came up a few times. The library was designed around alpha chains, so this beta chain is a stray read whose abundance carries little weight. The gene calls are TRBV11-2 and TRBJ2-7, with 15 bases aligning to TRBD2. J lost 3 bases, V lost 3 bases, and 6 bases had no gene match. Germline CDR1 reads SGHAT; CDR2 reads FQNNGV. The CDR3 length is 17 residues. CDR3 region: CASSFPGLAGGGYEQYF. CDR3 nucleotides: TGTGCCAGCAGCTTCCCGGGACTAGCGGGAGGCGGCTACGAGCAGTACTTC.

Ten or more counts support this clonotype. This beta chain represents an off-target read in a library built for alpha chains; its size is of limited meaning. V gene TRBV20-1 combines with J gene TRBJ1-5; D unresolved. The ends were cut back, 0 bases at V and 3 bases at J, with 15 bases in the middle. The CDR3 runs 16 residues. Germline CDR1 is DFQATT and CDR2 is SNEGSKA (reference sequence). CDR3 bases: TGCAGTGCTAGAGATATTTACGGAGGATTCAATCAGCCCCAGCATTTT. Its translation is CSARDIYGGFNQPQHF.

The table lists this clonotype with many counts. Because the library targeted alpha chains, this beta chain is an off-target read whose size means little. V usage is TRBV12-3 or TRBV12-4 and J usage is TRBJ1-5; no firm D call. The CDR3 is 14 amino acids. Between the trimmed V and J ends, which lost 6 bases and 4 bases, there was a span of 13 bases. The CDR3 sequence is CASRSLGGNQPQHF. CDR3 nucleotides: TGTGCCAGCAGATCATTAGGTGGTAATCAGCCCCAGCATTTT.

This clonotype was picked up a small number of times. Little can be read into the size of this beta chain, an off-target read in a library designed for alpha chains. The rearrangement joins TRBV5-1 to TRBJ2-1; TRBD2 is a possible D gene (5 bases). This CDR3 has 14 residues. The V and J ends lost 0 bases and 4 bases respectively, with 8 bases between them. Per germline, CDR1 SGHRS and CDR2 YFSETQ. This CDR3 reads CASSLGLWYNEQFF. The DNA for the CDR3 is TGCGCCAGCAGCTTGGGACTATGGTACAATGAGCAGTTCTTC.

This clonotype was observed at least ten times. Little can be read into the size of this beta chain, an off-target read in a library designed for alpha chains. CDR3 residues: CASSLWDRAGYEQYF. The CDR3 DNA reads TGTGCCAGCTCCCTCTGGGACAGGGCGGGTTACGAGCAGTACTTC. The chain couples TRBV18 to TRBJ2-7; 9 nucleotides match TRBD1. The length of the CDR3 is 15 residues. V lost 6 bases to trimming and J lost 4 bases; unmatched junction nucleotides: 10. Per germline, CDR1 KGHSH and CDR2 LQKENI.

Concerning this clonotype itself: Found in a library prepared for alpha chains, this beta chain is an off-target read, and its abundance has little meaning. V and J are TRBV7-9 and TRBJ1-3; no clear D gene. Trimming pared 4 bases from V and 1 base from J, leaving 11 bases between. Germline CDR1 reads SEHNR; CDR2 reads FQNEAQ (reference sequence). This CDR3 comprises 15 residues. The CDR3, as DNA: TGTGCCAGCAGCTCACAGAGCCTTTCTGGAAACACCATATATTTT. Its protein is CASSSQSLSGNTIYF.

This clonotype was picked up many times. Little can be read into the size of this beta chain, an off-target read in a library designed for alpha chains. The chain recombines TRBV28 with TRBJ2-1; TRBD1 is a possible D gene (6 bases). CDR3 length equals 13 residues. V lost 8 bases, J lost 9 bases, and 17 bases lay in between. Germline assignment: CDR1 MDHEN and CDR2 SYDVKM. The CDR3 DNA reads TGTGCCAGCGGTATCTACAGGGACGGTGAGCAGTTCTTC. It yields the protein CASGIYRDGEQFF.

This clonotype appeared many times. Being off target in a library aimed at alpha chains, this beta chain has a size of little meaning. This chain links TRBV12-3 or TRBV12-4 with TRBJ2-7; no reliable D call. Deletions cut 3 bases from V and 6 bases from J, with 12 bases between. The CDR3 consists of 13 residues. CDR3 region: CASSLTQAAEQYF. In DNA, the CDR3 is TGTGCCAGCAGTTTGACCCAGGCAGCCGAGCAGTACTTC.

As for this clonotype: This beta chain turned up in a library designed for alpha chains; as an off-target read, its abundance says little. This chain connects TRBV7-9 to TRBJ1-1; unclear D gene. Germline V gene sequence: CDR1 SEHNR, CDR2 FQNEAQ (reference sequence). This CDR3 region has 12 residues. Trimming stripped 1 base from V and 1 base from J, with 1 base between. The CDR3 reads CASSLENTEAFF. CDR3 DNA sequence: TGTGCCAGCAGCTTAGAGAACACTGAAGCTTTCTTT.

This clonotype has at least ten counts. Little can be read into the size of this beta chain, an off-target read in a library designed for alpha chains. The rearrangement links TRBV7-2 to TRBJ2-1; D tentatively reads TRBD1 or TRBD2 (6 bases each). Germline lookup yields CDR1 SGHTA and CDR2 FQGNSA. The germline V and J ends were trimmed by 1 base and 9 bases, with 10 bases remaining between them. The CDR3 has 13 amino acids. Here the CDR3 DNA reads TGTGCCAGCAGCTTAGTTGGAGGGGGTGAGCAGTTCTTC. Protein sequence: CASSLVGGGEQFF. Filled out from reference TRBV7-2 and TRBJ2-1, the complete variable domain reads GAGVSQSPSNKVTEKGKDVELRCDPISGHTALYWYRQSLGQGLEFLIYFQGNSAPDKSGLPSDRFSAERTGGSVSTLTIQRTQQEDSAVYLCASSLVGGGEQFFGPGTRLTVL.

On this clonotype: This beta chain appears as a stray read in a library generated for alpha chains; its size is not informative. The chain has TRBV6-2 or TRBV6-3 and TRBJ2-6, with D tentatively TRBD1 (6 bases). Germline CDR1 MNHEY, CDR2 SVGEGT. The germline V and J ends were trimmed by 7 bases and 0 bases, with 13 bases remaining between them. The CDR3 runs to 16 residues. The DNA for the CDR3 is TGTGCCAGCACCTTGGGGGACAACTCTGGGGCCAACGTCCTGACTTTC. Encoded protein: CASTLGDNSGANVLTF.

This clonotype is labeled as medium-sized. For a library built for alpha chains, this beta chain is a stray read; little rests on its size. The chain links TRBV27 to TRBJ2-2; TRBD2 is a possible D gene (5 bases). This CDR3 contains 16 residues. Per the germline V gene, CDR1 is MNHEY and CDR2 is SMNVEV (reference sequence). V lost 5 bases, J lost 4 bases, and 17 bases lay in between. The CDR3 nucleotides read TGTGCCAGCAGTATGCCGGACTTTCTCATCACCGGGGAGCTGTTTTTT. Protein: CASSMPDFLITGELFF.

There are many counts of this clonotype. This beta chain came through as a stray read in a library set up for alpha chains, and its size says little. As DNA, the CDR3 is TGTGCCTGGAAGGGGGGAGGAACTGAAGCTTTCTTT. This encodes CAWKGGGTEAFF. The chain combines TRBV30 with TRBJ1-1; tentative D call: TRBD1 (6 bases). V lost 4 bases, J lost 5 bases, and 11 bases lay in between. The CDR3 is made up of 12 amino acids. The V gene's germline CDR1 is GTSNPN and CDR2 SVGIG (reference sequence).

This clonotype was found many times. Within a library made for alpha chains, this beta chain is off target, and its count is uninformative. The CDR3 sequence is CASSQDEGRTDTQYF. In DNA form, the CDR3 reads TGCGCCAGCAGCCAAGACGAGGGAAGGACAGATACGCAGTATTTT. The rearrangement joins TRBV4-1 to TRBJ2-3, with a tentative D call TRBD2 (5 bases). V was trimmed by 0 bases and J by 3 bases, leaving 10 bases between them. Germline V gene data show CDR1 as MGHRA and CDR2 as YSYEKL. This CDR3 contains 15 residues.

In its sample, this clonotype is medium-sized. This beta chain came through as a stray read in a library set up for alpha chains, and its size says little. The rearrangement uses TRBV18 and TRBJ2-2; no firm D call. Germline assignment: CDR1 KGHSH and CDR2 LQKENI. The CDR3 contains 15 residues. V was shortened by 4 bases and J by 5 bases, with 14 bases between the two germline ends. CDR3: CASSRDPWRTGELFF. CDR3 DNA sequence: TGTGCCAGCTCACGAGACCCCTGGCGTACCGGGGAGCTGTTTTTT.

This clonotype appeared many times. This beta chain came through as a stray read in a library set up for alpha chains, and its size says little. The rearrangement links TRBV6-2 or TRBV6-3 to TRBJ1-1; TRBD1 matches at 9 bases. V was pared by 6 bases and J by 0 bases, with 8 bases of the junction left unmatched. This CDR3 has 16 amino acids. The germline CDR1 and CDR2 sequences are MNHEY and SVGEGT. Here the CDR3 reads CASSRDRDPLNTEAFF. Here the CDR3 DNA reads TGTGCCAGCAGCCGGGACAGGGACCCTCTGAACACTGAAGCTTTCTTT.